This T cell receptor beta chain originates from a study of CD8 T cells in ankylosing spondylitis. Study results and limitations: Reactive arthritis synovial fluid and blood were previously reported to contain some motif variants. Disease-linked clones reportedly concentrated significantly in matched ankylosing spondylitis synovial fluid.

To note about this clonotype: What it binds is unknown.

Trimming took 6 bases from V and 0 from J, leaving 17 bases between them. The germline CDR1 and CDR2 sequences are DFQATT and SNEGSKA (reference sequence). The CDR3 spans 15 residues. TCRdb reprocessed the 5' RACE reads with MiXCR, giving one entry per CDR3 protein. Among about 300,000 distinct CDR3 sequences listed, about 9.9% were seen once. The origin of this receptor is a female donor with ankylosing spondylitis or in good health (not recorded which). The sample comprised blood, either unsorted or a sorted T cell fraction (not recorded which). This sequence joins TRBV20-1 and TRBJ2-5, with a tentative D call TRBD2 (6 bases). CDR3 amino acids: CSARPARGNQETQYF. The CDR3 bases are TGCAGTGCGCGCCCAGCACGGGGGAACCAAGAGACCCAGTACTTC.